Sequencing of this T cell receptor (beta chain) was carried out in a study of beta chain features in type 1 diabetes (dated by TCRdb to 2016 to 2019). Some background on the complete study: No differences in mean age, gender distribution, total cell number or subset yield were found between patients and healthy donors. A total of 85 million to 140 million sorted cells were examined across all samples, and a strong correlation was observed between cell number per subset and RNA yield. In the study, recently diagnosed type 1 diabetes patients and matched healthy donors were compared on the TCRB repertoires of their sorted circulating CD4+ T cell subsets. Naive and central memory subsets were obtained from all 30 or so donors, but regulatory and stem cell-like memory subsets were isolated from only 8 patients and roughly 8 healthy donors. What the study reported, not specific to this receptor: PCR might favor shorter templates, but patient and control samples were amplified and corrected together, so any skew would affect both groups equally. The naive, central memory and regulatory TCRB repertoires appeared to resemble one another more closely among patients than among healthy donors. A moderate but significant shortening of TCRB CDR3 length was observed in type 1 diabetes patients in all four CD4+ subsets. At VDJ recombination sites, patients with type 1 diabetes made fewer insertions and deleted more nucleotides, a pattern implying thymic rearrangement abnormalities. HLA sub-analyses involved small numbers of individuals, so any influence of HLA type on TCRB rearrangement remained unresolved. Sequencing cDNA rather than genomic DNA could over-represent highly expressing activated cells, although activation and CD3 levels did not differ between groups.

According to the germline V gene, CDR1 reads SQVTM and CDR2 reads ANQGSEA. Inclusive of the bounding cysteine and phenylalanine, the CDR3 is 12 residues long. Of the read, only the CDR3 DNA is kept; its 36 bases are in frame from base 1. A distance of 9 bases separates the germline ends of V and J, which lose 3 bases and 4 bases respectively. From each donor, a single peripheral blood sample of around 120 mL on average was drawn into heparinised tubes. Using a panel that included CD45RO, CCR7, CD25, CD127, CD95 and CD27, naive, central memory, regulatory and stem cell-like memory CD4+ T cells were sorted on a BD FACSAria II. A purity above 95% was achieved for all sorted populations. PBMCs were isolated right away by Lymphoprep density gradient centrifugation and were stained directly, without culture. Samples were stained and sorted in pairs, with one healthy donor and one patient per experiment, so that batch effects were minimized.

All of the isolated RNA was reverse transcribed with the High Capacity cDNA Reverse Transcription Kit, so expressed TCRB transcripts were sequenced. Deep immunoSEQ sequencing was applied to naive, central memory and regulatory T cell samples, giving an average of around 3.8 million total reads per sample. Sorted cells were lysed in RLT buffer and RNA was extracted with DNase-treated RNeasy Micro or Mini kits, depending on cell number. To prevent cross-contamination, every cell subset was processed on its own, while patient and healthy donor samples were processed together. The immunoSEQ multiplex PCR was used to amplify TCRB sequences from cDNA, yielding 87-bp fragments that span the CDR3 region. The amplicons were sequenced using the Illumina HiSeq platform. Under the source paper's analysis protocol: PCR bias was computationally corrected using synthetic template baselines, reads within Hamming distance 2 were collapsed, and singletons that could not be merged were discarded. Reads were aligned to IMGT to assign V, D and J genes, CDR3 length, and insertions or deletions at six rearrangement sites. Within each subset, clonotype counts were normalized to sorted cell number, after which true diversity and Gini coefficients were computed with the tcR R package. The overlap coefficient, calculated on TCRB nucleotide sequences, was used to quantify repertoire sharing. Out-of-frame TCRB sequences from naive cells were analyzed to stand in for the pre-selection repertoire. TCRdb limited this immuneACCESS table to in-frame rearrangements with V and J called. A share of clones is missing; checked studies link under half to unresolved V genes, and the rest is unexplained. That table furnishes V, J and clone size, whereas the DNA furnished D and trimming. In all, the sample holds hundreds of thousands of clones, and about 32% of those were seen once. Jointly, the top ten make up about 0.065% of the sample.

Points on this clone: The target of this receptor is not known. Base quality data are lacking; no much larger clone is found one base away.

This sequence originates from a man younger than 35 in good health. Material: naive CD4+ T cells from blood. Sample cell subset or site, as interpreted from the label and publication: true naive CD4+ T cells. This receptor chain uses TRBV29-1 and TRBJ1-2; no D gene can be assigned with confidence. The bases are TGCAGCGTTGAGGATGGCAGCTATGGCTACACCTTC. The resulting protein is CSVEDGSYGYTF.